This T cell receptor beta chain is from a study of blood T cell repertoires in COVID-19. Background on the study: From the United States, Italy and Spain came samples of acute and convalescent COVID-19. Sources were T cells, B-cell-depleted T cells, or PBMCs; the material itself was cDNA or gDNA.

Authors' data handling: Cell counts per sample came from amplifying reference gene primers. The method was immunoSEQ multiplex PCR; TCRdb's version includes in-frame clones alone and lacks a portion of them. V, J and clone size reflect that table, while D and trimming were determined from the DNA. The repertoire includes some 150,000 clones, 80% to 90% of them detected once, and 0.9% to 0.95% sits in the top ten. This CDR3 has 16 residues. From germline, CDR1 is SGHRS and CDR2 YFSETQ. V gave up 0 bases and J gave up 4 bases; unmatched junction bases: 4. The chain carries TRBV5-1 and TRBJ2-2; 9 nucleotides match TRBD1. The sample consisted of peripheral blood. The source of this sequence is a woman between 45 and 60 years old with acute or convalescent COVID-19. This chain's CDR3 is CASSLDGQGSTGELFF. The CDR3 nucleotides read TGCGCCAGCAGCTTGGACGGACAGGGGAGCACCGGGGAGCTGTTTTTT. Full variable domain (rest looked up from reference TRBV5-1 and TRBJ2-2): KAGVTQTPRYLIKTRGQQVTLSCSPISGHRSVSWYQQTPGQGLQFLFEYFSETQRNKGNFPGRFSGRQFSNSRSEMNVSTLELGDSALYLCASSLDGQGSTGELFFGEGSRLTVL.